Each of the 3 T cell receptor beta chains below was sequenced from the same sample in a study of blood T cell repertoires in COVID-19. The assay was immunoSEQ multiplex PCR, and TCRdb's table has in-frame clones only and misses some. In the table there are about 100,000 clones, around 80% of which are singletons. Sequencing was carried out using peripheral blood. These receptors originate from a man between 60 and 75 years old with active or convalescent COVID-19.

This rearrangement joins TRBV2 to TRBJ1-2; possibly TRBD1 for D (6 bases). This CDR3 comprises 13 residues. The germline CDR1 and CDR2 sequences are SNHLY and FYNNEI. Between the trimmed V and J ends, which lost 6 bases and 4 bases, there was a span of 12 bases. CDR3 DNA: TGTGCCAGCAGGATGACAGGCGTCTATGGCTACACCTTC. Its protein is CASRMTGVYGYTF.

The genes are TRBV27 and TRBJ1-2; 7 nucleotides agree with TRBD1. There are 13 residues in the CDR3. V dropped 6 bases and J dropped 8; count of bases not matched to a gene: 9. From germline, CDR1 is MNHEY and CDR2 SMNVEV (reference sequence). This chain's CDR3 is CASRTSGQYGYTF. The CDR3 region has the DNA TGTGCCAGCAGGACCTCGGGACAGTACGGCTACACCTTC.

The chain joins TRBV4-3 to TRBJ2-5; tentative D call: TRBD1 (6 bases). The CDR3 has 15 residues. Trimming pared 0 bases from V and 3 bases from J, leaving 11 bases between. The V gene's germline CDR1 is LGHNA and CDR2 YSLEER. This CDR3 reads CASSQDGGQEETQYF. Written as DNA, the CDR3 is TGCGCCAGCAGCCAAGATGGGGGACAAGAAGAGACCCAGTACTTC.